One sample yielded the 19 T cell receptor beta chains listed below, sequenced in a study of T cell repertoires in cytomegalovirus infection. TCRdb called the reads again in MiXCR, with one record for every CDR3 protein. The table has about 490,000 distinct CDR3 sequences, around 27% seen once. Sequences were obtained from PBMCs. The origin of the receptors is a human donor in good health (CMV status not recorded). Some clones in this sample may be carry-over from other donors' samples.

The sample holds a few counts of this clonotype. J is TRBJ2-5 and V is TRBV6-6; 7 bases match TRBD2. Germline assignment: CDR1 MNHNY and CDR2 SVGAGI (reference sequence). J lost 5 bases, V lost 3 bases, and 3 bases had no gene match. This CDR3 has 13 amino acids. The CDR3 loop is CASSYQGGETQYF. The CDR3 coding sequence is TGTGCCAGCAGTTATCAGGGAGGGGAGACCCAGTACTTC.

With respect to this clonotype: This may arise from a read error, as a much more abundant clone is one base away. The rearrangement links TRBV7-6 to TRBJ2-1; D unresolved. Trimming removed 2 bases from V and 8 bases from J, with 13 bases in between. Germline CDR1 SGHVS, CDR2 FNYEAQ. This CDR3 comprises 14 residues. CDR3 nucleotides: TGTGCCAGCAGCTTAAGCCTCGCACACGATGAGCAGTTCTTC. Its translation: CASSLSLAHDEQFF.

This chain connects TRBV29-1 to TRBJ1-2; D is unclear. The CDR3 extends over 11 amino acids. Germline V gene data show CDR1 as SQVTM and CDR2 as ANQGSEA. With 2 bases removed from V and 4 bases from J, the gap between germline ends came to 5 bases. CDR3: CSVESLYGYTF. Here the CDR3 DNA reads TGCAGCGTTGAATCTCTCTATGGCTACACCTTC.

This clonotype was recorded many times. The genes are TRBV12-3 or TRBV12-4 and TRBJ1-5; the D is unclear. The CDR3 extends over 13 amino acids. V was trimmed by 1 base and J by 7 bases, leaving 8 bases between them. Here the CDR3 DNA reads TGTGCCAGCAGTTTAGACAGAACACAGCCCCAGCATTTT. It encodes CASSLDRTQPQHF.

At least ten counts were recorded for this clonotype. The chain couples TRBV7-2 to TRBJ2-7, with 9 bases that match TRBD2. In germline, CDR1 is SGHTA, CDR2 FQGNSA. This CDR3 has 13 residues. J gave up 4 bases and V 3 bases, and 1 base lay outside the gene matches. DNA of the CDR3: TGTGCCAGCAGCTTTAGCGGGAGTTACGAGCAGTACGTC. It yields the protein CASSFSGSYEQYV.

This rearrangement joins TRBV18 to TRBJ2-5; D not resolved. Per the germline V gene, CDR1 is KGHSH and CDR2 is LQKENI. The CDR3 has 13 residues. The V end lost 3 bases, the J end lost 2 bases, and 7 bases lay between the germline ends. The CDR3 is CASSPDMQETQYF. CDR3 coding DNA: TGTGCCAGCTCACCCGACATGCAAGAGACCCAGTACTTC.

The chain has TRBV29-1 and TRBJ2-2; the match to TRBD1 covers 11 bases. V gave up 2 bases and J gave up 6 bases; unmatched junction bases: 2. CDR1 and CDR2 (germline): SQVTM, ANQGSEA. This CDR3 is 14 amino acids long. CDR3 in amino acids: CSVETGQGAGELFF. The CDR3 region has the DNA TGCAGCGTTGAAACGGGACAGGGGGCCGGGGAGCTGTTTTTT.

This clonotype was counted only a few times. The CDR3 here is CASSLSSGGQPQHF. The DNA for the CDR3 is TGTGCCAGCAGTTTATCTTCAGGGGGTCAGCCCCAGCATTTT. V and J are TRBV28 and TRBJ1-5; the match to TRBD1 covers 7 bases. This CDR3 has 14 residues. Germline CDR1 reads MDHEN; CDR2 reads SYDVKM. The trim removed 1 base at V and 6 bases at J, leaving 3 bases unmatched.

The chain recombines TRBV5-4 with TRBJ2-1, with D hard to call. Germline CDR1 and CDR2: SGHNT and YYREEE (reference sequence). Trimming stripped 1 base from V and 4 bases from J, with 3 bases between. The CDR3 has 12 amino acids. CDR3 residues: CASSLFYNEQFF. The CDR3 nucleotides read TGTGCCAGCAGCTTGTTTTACAATGAGCAGTTCTTC.

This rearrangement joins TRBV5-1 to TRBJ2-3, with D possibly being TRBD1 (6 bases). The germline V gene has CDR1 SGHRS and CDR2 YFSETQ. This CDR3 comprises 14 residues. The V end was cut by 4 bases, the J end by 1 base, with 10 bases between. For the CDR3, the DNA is TGCGCCAGCAGCCGATGGACAGGCACAGATACGCAGTATTTT. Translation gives CASSRWTGTDTQYF.

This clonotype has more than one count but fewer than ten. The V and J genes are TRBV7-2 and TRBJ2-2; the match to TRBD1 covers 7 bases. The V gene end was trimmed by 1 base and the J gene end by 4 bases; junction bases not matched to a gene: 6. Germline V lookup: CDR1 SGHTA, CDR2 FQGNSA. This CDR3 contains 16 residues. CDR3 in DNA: TGTGCCAGCAGCTTAGATTGGGCAGGGGGCACCGGGGAGCTGTTTTTT. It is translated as CASSLDWAGGTGELFF.

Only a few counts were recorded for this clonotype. CDR3 sequence: CSVAGLAKGNYEQYF. CDR3 coding DNA: TGCAGCGTTGCGGGACTAGCAAAAGGTAACTACGAGCAGTACTTC. The rearrangement joins TRBV29-1 to TRBJ2-7; 9 nucleotides agree with TRBD2. The V segment lost 4 bases and the J segment 3 bases; nucleotides outside the gene matches: 10. The CDR3 extends over 15 amino acids. The germline gives CDR1 SQVTM, CDR2 ANQGSEA.

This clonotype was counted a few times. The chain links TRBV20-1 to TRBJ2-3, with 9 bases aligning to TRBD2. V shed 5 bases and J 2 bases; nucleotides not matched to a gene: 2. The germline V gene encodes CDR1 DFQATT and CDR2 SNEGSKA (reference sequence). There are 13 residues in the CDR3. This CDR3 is CSAWTSVTDTQYF. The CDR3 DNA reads TGCAGTGCTTGGACTAGCGTCACAGATACGCAGTATTTT.

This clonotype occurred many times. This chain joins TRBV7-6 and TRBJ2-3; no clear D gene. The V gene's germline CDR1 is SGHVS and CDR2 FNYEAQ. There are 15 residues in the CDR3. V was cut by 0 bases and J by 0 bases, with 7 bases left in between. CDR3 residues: CASSLAGPSTDTQYF. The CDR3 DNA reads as TGTGCCAGCAGCTTAGCGGGTCCCAGCACAGATACGCAGTATTTT.

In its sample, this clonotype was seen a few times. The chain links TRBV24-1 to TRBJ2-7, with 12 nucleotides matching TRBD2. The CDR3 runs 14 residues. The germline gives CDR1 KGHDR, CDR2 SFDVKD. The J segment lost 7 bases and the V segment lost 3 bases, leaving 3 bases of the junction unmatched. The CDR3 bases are TGTGCCACCAGTGATCCCGGGACTAGCGGGGAGCAGTACTTC. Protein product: CATSDPGTSGEQYF.

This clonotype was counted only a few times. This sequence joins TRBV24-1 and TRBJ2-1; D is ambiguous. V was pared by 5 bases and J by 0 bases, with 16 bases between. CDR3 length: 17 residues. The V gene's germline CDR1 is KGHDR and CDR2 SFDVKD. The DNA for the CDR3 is TGTGCCACCAGTGCCCCGCGGCAGGAGAGCTCCTACAATGAGCAGTTCTTC. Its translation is CATSAPRQESSYNEQFF.

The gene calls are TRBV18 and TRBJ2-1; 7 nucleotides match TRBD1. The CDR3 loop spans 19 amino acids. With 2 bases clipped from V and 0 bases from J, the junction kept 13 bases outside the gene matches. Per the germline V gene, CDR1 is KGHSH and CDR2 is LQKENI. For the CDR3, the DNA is TGTGCCAGCTCACCATTGGCGACAGGGATAACAAGCTCCTACAATGAGCAGTTCTTC. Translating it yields CASSPLATGITSSYNEQFF.

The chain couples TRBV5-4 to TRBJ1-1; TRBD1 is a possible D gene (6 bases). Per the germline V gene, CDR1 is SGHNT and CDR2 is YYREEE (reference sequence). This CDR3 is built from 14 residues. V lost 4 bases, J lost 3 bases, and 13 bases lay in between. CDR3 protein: CASSPGVRDTEAFF. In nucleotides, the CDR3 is TGTGCCAGCAGCCCAGGGGTTAGAGACACTGAAGCTTTCTTT.

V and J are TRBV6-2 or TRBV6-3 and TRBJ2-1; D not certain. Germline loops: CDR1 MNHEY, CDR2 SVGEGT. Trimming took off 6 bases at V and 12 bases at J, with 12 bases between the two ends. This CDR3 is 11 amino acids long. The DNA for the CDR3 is TGTGCCAGCAGGTCCACCCCGACGCAGTTCTTC. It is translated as CASRSTPTQFF.